Sequencing of this TCR beta chain was carried out in a study of Graves' ophthalmopathy and Graves' hyperthyroidism. Study-wide points: Appearing in blood as well were most expanded thyroid clonotypes above 0.001 frequency. Cross-validated, the 13-signature model showed 87.88%/81.08% sensitivity/specificity, and 80%/75% in the test set.

This CDR3 contains 17 residues. The germline CDR1 and CDR2 sequences are SNHLY and FYNNEI. V shed 8 bases and J 7 bases; nucleotides not matched to a gene: 17. The authors amplified TCR beta CDR3 regions, and they did so from RNA transcripts for repertoire sequencing. HTBI-primed first-round RT-PCR preceded second-round multiplex PCR. TCRdb ran MiXCR on the multiplex PCR reads and lists one entry per CDR3 protein. Seen here are hundreds of thousands of distinct CDR3 sequences, 35% to 50% observed once, and the top ten hold 2.5% to 3.5%. As to this clonotype: The antigen is not known.

Moderate-to-severe activity, CAS ≥3, NOSPECS ≥4 and duration under 3 months were recorded for donors with ophthalmopathy. Pregnant or lactating patients and those with other autoimmune diseases or uncontrolled infections were excluded. Material for sequencing was peripheral blood. The rearrangement uses TRBV2 and TRBJ1-6; 7 bases line up with TRBD1. This TCR derives from an adult man with Graves' ophthalmopathy. The CDR3 sequence: CASYGGDRAPLNSPLHF. DNA of the CDR3: TGTGCCAGCTATGGAGGCGACAGGGCGCCCCTAAATTCACCCCTCCACTTT.